This T cell receptor (beta chain) was profiled in a study of regulatory T cells in long-lasting Graves disease. Arm-PCR with iRepertoire HTBI primers amplified the CDR3 regions for these TCR beta libraries. TCRdb re-called the multiplex PCR reads with MiXCR, one entry per CDR3 protein. This table holds approximately 400,000 distinct CDR3 sequences, around 20% found once. This clonotype was counted only a few times. Antigen specificity is unknown. Findings of the study overall: Patients whose Graves' disease persisted exhibited lower TCR diversity than those newly diagnosed.

Time point in this sample: persistent/refractory GD, antithyroid drugs over 5 years with positive TRAb. From RNA extracted from PBMCs, the TCR library was made. The guidelines of the American Thyroid Association were the basis for diagnosing Graves' disease. The authors drew roughly 8.1 milliliters of peripheral blood into EDTA tubes. Sequenced here: peripheral blood mononuclear cells (PBMCs), sampled when the disease was refractory, from a patient treated with antithyroid drugs. This sequence originates from a female donor with Graves disease.

CDR3 DNA: TGTGCCACCCTAGGGGACAGTTCGGGCCAGCATTTT. Its protein is CATLGDSSGQHF. The genes are TRBV19 and TRBJ1-5, with TRBD1 matching 7 bases. V was clipped by 10 bases and J by 12 bases; unmatched bases: 12. Germline values: CDR1 LNHDA, CDR2 SQIVND (reference sequence). The CDR3 length is 12 residues.